Each of the 14 T cell receptor beta chains below was sequenced from the same sample in a study of T cells in Graves' hyperthyroidism and ophthalmopathy (dated by TCRdb to 2018 to 2020). Library generation was performed with multiplex PCR. Sequencer: Illumina HiSeq 2000. The TCR beta CDR3 regions were amplified from RNA transcripts. The TCR CDR3 was subjected to a first round of RT-PCR using the HTBI primer set and the Qiagen OneStep RT-PCR kit. TCRdb reprocessed the public reads (quality trimming at Q25 with fastp, clone calling with MiXCR) and kept in-frame beta chains. Every CDR3 protein is listed once, alongside the most common genes and DNA of its rows. The sample records about 570,000 distinct CDR3 sequences, more than 45% of which are singletons. 15% to 20% of the sample is taken by the ten largest. Material for sequencing was peripheral blood or thyroid tissue (not recorded which). Receptors originate from an adult woman with Graves' disease, either hyperthyroidism or ophthalmopathy (not recorded which).

In this sample, this clonotype turned up many times. Likely a read error: the CDR3 ends without its conserved phenylalanine or tryptophan. The limits of the CDR3 on the DNA are not certain, so only TCRdb's listed CDR3 is given. The chain couples TRBV20-1 to TRBJ2-7; the D call TRBD2 from the table was never checked on the DNA. Germline CDR1 reads DFQATT; CDR2 reads SNEGSKA (reference sequence). From its first to its last residue, the CDR3 has 12 amino acids. The CDR3 reads CSARGTSGRHGS.

In this sample, this clonotype turned up many times. The genes are TRBV19 and TRBJ2-2; D could derive from TRBD1 or TRBD2 (5 bases each). The CDR3 length is 17 residues. Germline-derived CDR1 and CDR2 are LNHDA and SQIVND (reference sequence). V was trimmed by 8 bases and J by 4 bases, leaving 23 bases between them. The CDR3 sequence is CASAPLLSGTATGELFF. CDR3 DNA: TGTGCCAGTGCCCCCCTCCTATCGGGGACGGCCACCGGGGAGCTGTTTTTT.

The J gene is TRBJ2-7, the V gene TRBV9; 8 bases align to TRBD1. Per germline, CDR1 SGDLS and CDR2 YYNGEE. Germline trimming cut 3 bases from V and 1 base from J; bases unmatched to any gene: 3. The CDR3 totals 14 residues. CDR3 bases: TGTGCCAGCAGCGAGTGGGACAGGTCCTACGAGCAGTACTTC. Translating it yields CASSEWDRSYEQYF.

This clonotype was observed at least ten times. The chain recombines TRBV5-1 with TRBJ2-7; a possible D gene is TRBD2 (6 bases). The V end was cut by 5 bases, the J end by 5 bases, with 17 bases between. This CDR3 spans 14 amino acids. The V gene's germline CDR1 is SGHRS and CDR2 YFSETQ. This CDR3 reads CASRPEPQRDEQYF. CDR3 DNA sequence: TGCGCCAGCAGACCTGAACCCCAGCGGGACGAGCAGTACTTC.

In this sample, this clonotype turned up many times. This chain uses TRBV5-1 with TRBJ1-4; no clear D gene. The CDR3 extends over 13 amino acids. From germline, CDR1 is SGHRS and CDR2 YFSETQ. V lost 0 bases, J lost 7 bases, and 7 bases lay in between. DNA for the CDR3: TGCGCCAGCAGCTTGGATCCCGGTGAAAAACTGTTTTTT. Protein: CASSLDPGEKLFF.

The chain employs TRBV29-1 and TRBJ1-1, with a tentative D call TRBD1 (6 bases). The V end was cut by 4 bases, the J end by 3 bases, with 12 bases between. This CDR3 is built from 13 residues. Germline V lookup: CDR1 SQVTM, CDR2 ANQGSEA. The CDR3 DNA follows: TGCAGCGTTGCAGGAGGACAGCACACTGAAGCTTTCTTT. Protein product: CSVAGGQHTEAFF.

Ten or more counts support this clonotype. V and J are TRBV15 and TRBJ1-4, with 8 bases that match TRBD1. The CDR3 extends over 16 amino acids. V shed 0 bases, J shed 7 bases, and the junction held 7 bases outside the gene matches. Germline-derived CDR1 and CDR2 are LNHNV and YYDKDF (reference sequence). CDR3 in amino acids: CATSRDAGRGPEKLFF. The CDR3 region has the DNA TGTGCCACCAGCAGAGATGCGGGCAGGGGGCCTGAAAAACTGTTTTTT.

This clonotype was seen at least ten times. The chain couples TRBV10-3 to TRBJ1-3; D is ambiguous. Looked up from germline, CDR1 is ENHRY and CDR2 is SYGVKD. This CDR3 region has 12 residues. Trimming stripped 10 bases from V and 4 bases from J, with 11 bases between. This chain's CDR3 is CATHGEGNTIYF. CDR3 DNA: TGTGCCACCCATGGGGAAGGAAACACCATATATTTT.

There are many counts of this clonotype. This chain joins TRBV20-1 and TRBJ1-5; D perhaps matches TRBD1 (6 bases). The V end was cut by 0 bases, the J end by 0 bases, with 15 bases between. Germline loops: CDR1 DFQATT, CDR2 SNEGSKA (reference sequence). The CDR3 totals 17 residues. CDR3 residues: CSARDLQGIFSNQPQHF. CDR3 coding DNA: TGCAGTGCTAGAGACCTACAGGGTATTTTTAGCAATCAGCCCCAGCATTTT.

The chain carries TRBV19 and TRBJ1-1; D might be TRBD1 (5 bases). The V end lost 5 bases, the J end lost 0 bases, and 13 bases lay between the germline ends. Germline V lookup: CDR1 LNHDA, CDR2 SQIVND (reference sequence). The CDR3 sequence is 15 residues long. Here the CDR3 reads CASSPGTALNTEAFF. The CDR3 nucleotides read TGTGCCAGTAGTCCCGGGACGGCCCTGAACACTGAAGCTTTCTTT.

This clonotype came up a few times. The chain recombines TRBV5-1 with TRBJ1-2; D is unclear. CDR3 size: 16 residues. Germline CDR1 SGHRS, CDR2 YFSETQ. V was pared by 3 bases and J by 6 bases, with 21 bases between. The CDR3 coding sequence is TGCGCCAGCAGCTCGGAACCACTTGGCGGAAGGGATGGCTACACCTTC. Amino acid sequence: CASSSEPLGGRDGYTF.

The J gene is TRBJ2-2, the V gene TRBV6-1, with a tentative D call TRBD1 (5 bases). The CDR3 covers 14 residues. Germline V CDR1 and CDR2: MNHNS, SASEGT. V lost 3 bases, J lost 1 base, and 6 bases lay in between. The CDR3 DNA reads as TGTGCCAGCAGTGACCAGGGGAACACCGGGGAGCTGTTTTTT. Translation gives CASSDQGNTGELFF.

The chain uses TRBV6-1 and TRBJ2-7, with a possible D match to TRBD1 (6 bases). Germline CDR1 and CDR2: MNHNS and SASEGT. The CDR3 has 15 amino acids. Trimming pared 8 bases from V and 2 bases from J, leaving 19 bases between. CDR3 residues: CASRVSAGETYEQYF. The CDR3 DNA reads as TGTGCCAGCCGTGTGTCAGCAGGGGAAACCTACGAGCAGTACTTC.

This clonotype occurred many times. The gene calls are TRBV9 and TRBJ2-2, with D possibly being TRBD1 (5 bases). CDR1 and CDR2 from the germline V gene are SGDLS and YYNGEE. This CDR3 is 13 amino acids long. V was trimmed by 3 bases and J by 6 bases, leaving 9 bases between them. This CDR3 is CASSAARAGELFF. DNA for the CDR3: TGTGCCAGCAGCGCTGCCAGGGCCGGGGAGCTGTTTTTT.